Presented here are 26 T cell receptor beta chains from one specimen sequenced in a study of regulatory T cells in long-lasting Graves disease (dated by TCRdb to the early 2020s). The sample's time point, from its label and the paper: newly diagnosed GD, antithyroid drugs for less than 3 months. For both TCR sequencing and RNA sequencing, RNA was extracted from PBMCs in TRIzol. Library creation used multiplex PCR. Sequencing instrument: Illumina HiSeq 4000. To build TCR beta libraries, CDR3 regions were amplified by Arm-PCR using iRepertoire HTBI primers. Using fastp at Q25 and MiXCR, TCRdb reprocessed the public reads and kept productive beta chains. Here each entry gathers all rows of one CDR3 protein and keeps the most common genes and DNA. A total of some 400,000 distinct CDR3 sequences appear in this sample, around 14% of them only once. The top ten clones comprise roughly a sixth of the sample.

The sample was also linked to a second study, of T cells in Graves' hyperthyroidism and ophthalmopathy.

The input for sequencing was peripheral blood mononuclear cells (PBMCs), taken at new diagnosis, from a patient treated with antithyroid drugs. The receptors here all came from a woman aged 25 to 39 with Graves disease. Donor details come from another sample of the same person, matched by shared clones.

This clonotype has a count of ten or more. The chain has TRBV28 and TRBJ2-7; TRBD1 is a possible D gene (5 bases). Germline CDR1 is MDHEN and CDR2 is SYDVKM. Trimming pared 5 bases from V and 3 bases from J, leaving 14 bases between. The CDR3 totals 14 residues. The CDR3 DNA reads TGTGCCAGCAGTCAACCAAGGGGAAACTACGAGCAGTACTTC. Translating gives CASSQPRGNYEQYF. Full variable domain (remainder filled in from reference TRBV28 and TRBJ2-7): DVKVTQSSRYLVKRTGEKVFLECVQDMDHENMFWYRQDPGLGLRLIYFSYDVKMKEKGDIPEGYSVSREKKERFSLILESASTNQTSMYLCASSQPRGNYEQYFGPGTRLTVT.

The rearrangement links TRBV27 to TRBJ1-2; 10 nucleotides align to TRBD1. Germline CDR1 is MNHEY and CDR2 is SMNVEV (reference sequence). The V segment lost 2 bases and the J segment 5 bases; nucleotides outside the gene matches: 8. The CDR3 length is 16 residues. The CDR3 coding sequence is TGTGCCAGCAGTTTACGGGGACAGGGGAGGTGGTATGGCTACACCTTC. Protein: CASSLRGQGRWYGYTF.

As concerns this clonotype: Possible read error: a much larger clone is one base away. V is TRBV11-1 and J is TRBJ2-1; 9 bases are a match to TRBD1. The V segment lost 2 bases and the J segment 10 bases; nucleotides outside the gene matches: 15. This CDR3 comprises 17 residues. Germline V CDR1 and CDR2: SGHAT, FQDESV (reference sequence). The CDR3: CASSLLPTGGGSYEQFF. The CDR3 DNA reads TGTGCCAGCAGCTTACTTCCGACAGGGGGGGGCTCCTACGAGCAGTTCTTC.

This clonotype showed up just a few times. This sequence joins TRBV20-1 and TRBJ2-5; TRBD1 agrees at 9 bases. CDR1 DFQATT and CDR2 SNEGSKA come from the germline V gene (reference sequence). The CDR3 extends over 14 amino acids. The junction had 3 bases not matched to a gene; V was cut back by 3 bases and J by 1 base. The CDR3 nucleotides are TGCAGTGCTAGGACGGGACAGGGCCAAGAGACCCAGTACTTC. Protein: CSARTGQGQETQYF.

The rearrangement links TRBV29-1 to TRBJ2-2; D possibly corresponds to TRBD2 (6 bases). The CDR3 extends over 14 amino acids. Trimming shortened V by 4 bases and J by 4 bases, and 13 bases separated the two germline ends. Germline V CDR1 and CDR2: SQVTM, ANQGSEA. DNA of the CDR3: TGCAGCGTTGGAAGGGGAGCGGGCACCGGGGAGCTGTTTTTT. It is translated as CSVGRGAGTGELFF.

The chain joins TRBV5-1 to TRBJ2-2; D gene uncertain. The length of the CDR3 is 14 residues. Per germline, CDR1 SGHRS and CDR2 YFSETQ. V dropped 2 bases and J dropped 1 base, with 6 bases sitting between them. The CDR3 DNA reads as TGCGCCAGCAGCTTTCTTGAGAACACCGGGGAGCTGTTTTTT. Its translation is CASSFLENTGELFF.

This clonotype has just a few counts. The chain employs TRBV30 and TRBJ2-6; D ambiguous. Trimming pared 4 bases from V and 0 bases from J, leaving 16 bases between. Germline V lookup: CDR1 GTSNPN, CDR2 SVGIG (reference sequence). The CDR3 is made up of 17 amino acids. CDR3 nucleotides: TGTGCCTGGATTACGAAAAGGGCGTCCTCTGGGGCCAACGTCCTGACTTTC. Protein sequence: CAWITKRASSGANVLTF.

This clonotype was observed at least ten times. The V call is TRBV3-1, the J call TRBJ2-3; possibly TRBD2 for D (6 bases). Per the germline V gene, CDR1 is LGHDT and CDR2 is YNNKEL (reference sequence). The CDR3 is made up of 14 amino acids. V shed 4 bases and J shed 1 base, with 9 bases lying between them. DNA of the CDR3: TGTGCCAGCAGCCGCGGCGGGGGCACAGATACGCAGTATTTT. Its protein product is CASSRGGGTDTQYF.

The table lists this clonotype with a few counts. Written as DNA, the CDR3 is TGTGCCAGCAGTAGGGTCCCAGATACGCAGTATTTT. This encodes CASSRVPDTQYF. The gene calls are TRBV5-6 and TRBJ2-3; no definite D call. This CDR3 has 12 amino acids. Looked up from germline, CDR1 is SGHDT and CDR2 is YYEEEE. Trimming left V 5 bases short and J 4 bases short, with 8 bases between.

There are many counts of this clonotype. The chain carries TRBV10-2 and TRBJ2-2, with 8 nucleotides matching TRBD2. This CDR3 region has 13 residues. CDR1 WSHSY and CDR2 SAAADI come from the germline V gene. Germline trimming cut 6 bases from V and 7 bases from J; bases unmatched to any gene: 4. In DNA, the CDR3 is TGCGCCAGCAGGGAGGGACTAGGCGGGGAGCTGTTTTTT. Encoded protein: CASREGLGGELFF.

This clonotype was seen ten or more times. The rearrangement joins TRBV2 to TRBJ1-1; D might be TRBD1 (6 bases). V was cut by 3 bases and J by 4 bases, with 15 bases left in between. Germline V lookup: CDR1 SNHLY, CDR2 FYNNEI. The CDR3 runs to 15 residues. The CDR3 reads CASSEGGRGGTEAFF. As DNA, the CDR3 is TGTGCCAGCAGTGAGGGGGGCCGTGGGGGCACTGAAGCTTTCTTT.

Ten or more counts support this clonotype. The chain employs TRBV7-2 and TRBJ1-1, with D unresolved. The CDR3 consists of 13 residues. Per germline, CDR1 SGHTA and CDR2 FQGNSA. V lost 2 bases, J lost 9 bases, and 13 bases lay in between. The CDR3 DNA reads TGTGCCAGCAGCTTATTCGGTTTGCTGCAAGCTTTCTTT. Encoded protein: CASSLFGLLQAFF.

The chain joins TRBV9 to TRBJ2-3; TRBD2 agrees at 9 bases. The CDR3 extends over 20 amino acids. The ends lost 3 bases at V and 0 bases at J; junction bases unmatched: 17. Germline CDR1 is SGDLS and CDR2 is YYNGEE. This CDR3 reads CASSGEAGGPGTPSTDTQYF. The CDR3 bases are TGTGCCAGCAGCGGAGAAGCGGGAGGACCGGGCACCCCTAGCACAGATACGCAGTATTTT.

In regard to this clonotype: This sequence may be a read error, since a much larger clone differs from it by one base. The J gene is TRBJ2-1, the V gene TRBV30; D may be TRBD1 (5 bases). Germline lookup yields CDR1 GTSNPN and CDR2 SVGIG (reference sequence). The CDR3 length is 14 residues. Deletions cut 0 bases from V and 10 bases from J, with 16 bases between. The CDR3 DNA reads as TGTGCCTGGAGTGTCGCAGGGCCCTCCTACGAGCAGTTCTTC. Protein product: CAWSVAGPSYEQFF.

This clonotype was seen repeatedly, ten times or more. CDR3 bases: TGTGCCAGCAGCTTTTCACCCACGGACGGGGAGCTGTTTTTT. It translates to CASSFSPTDGELFF. V usage is TRBV7-3 and J usage is TRBJ2-2, with D unclear. This CDR3 spans 14 amino acids. With 3 bases removed from V and 7 bases from J, the gap between germline ends came to 12 bases. The germline gives CDR1 SGHTA, CDR2 FQGTGA.

This clonotype has a count of ten or more. V is TRBV19 and J is TRBJ2-7; 7 bases are a match to TRBD2. This CDR3 is 13 amino acids long. With 3 bases clipped from V and 5 bases from J, the junction kept 4 bases outside the gene matches. Per the germline V gene, CDR1 is LNHDA and CDR2 is SQIVND (reference sequence). CDR3: CASSIRTRDEQYF. In DNA form, the CDR3 reads TGTGCCAGTAGTATCCGGACTAGGGACGAGCAGTACTTC.

This clonotype has ten or more counts. The J gene is TRBJ2-3, the V gene TRBV2; D call uncertain. The germline V gene has CDR1 SNHLY and CDR2 FYNNEI. V lost 3 bases, J lost 0 bases, and 10 bases lay in between. The CDR3 length is 15 residues. Here the CDR3 reads CASSDDVQSTDTQYF. In DNA, the CDR3 is TGTGCCAGCAGTGACGACGTCCAAAGCACAGATACGCAGTATTTT.

This clonotype was counted a few times. The rearrangement links TRBV24-1 to TRBJ2-2; 8 bases agree with TRBD1. Trimming cost V 4 bases and J 5 bases; bases outside gene matches: 5. CDR1 KGHDR and CDR2 SFDVKD come from the germline V gene. The length of the CDR3 is 15 residues. As DNA, the CDR3 is TGTGCCACCAGTGACCTGGACAGGGTGACCGGGGAGCTGTTTTTT. This encodes CATSDLDRVTGELFF.

This clonotype was found a few times. V and J are TRBV9 and TRBJ2-1; D gene uncertain. Per germline, CDR1 SGDLS and CDR2 YYNGEE. The CDR3 runs 17 residues. V gave up 4 bases and J gave up 0 bases, with 17 bases separating them. CDR3 loop: CASSFPQTLSSYNEQFF. The CDR3 DNA reads TGTGCCAGCAGCTTTCCTCAAACGTTGAGCTCCTACAATGAGCAGTTCTTC.

This clonotype was recorded many times. This chain connects TRBV19 to TRBJ1-2; D is uncertain. Per germline, CDR1 LNHDA and CDR2 SQIVND (reference sequence). The CDR3 spans 14 residues. Trimming stripped 3 bases from V and 0 bases from J, with 8 bases between. The DNA of the CDR3 is TGTGCCAGTAGTATCCCCATATCTAACTATGGCTACACCTTC. Protein sequence: CASSIPISNYGYTF.

As for this clonotype: A far larger clone differs by one base, so this is likely a read error. V usage is TRBV3-1 and J usage is TRBJ2-1; D is ambiguous. Germline V gene lookup returns CDR1 LGHDT and CDR2 YNNKEL (reference sequence). This CDR3 comprises 12 residues. V lost 3 bases and J lost 10, with 10 bases in between. Here the CDR3 reads CASSQYGDEQFF. The CDR3 bases are TGTGCCAGCAGCCAGTATGGCGACGAGCAGTTCTTC.

This clonotype appeared a few times. CDR3 in amino acids: CATSDPLGDGYTF. The CDR3 bases are TGTGCCACCAGTGATCCCCTGGGGGACGGCTACACCTTC. The rearrangement links TRBV24-1 to TRBJ1-2; a weak D match, TRBD1 (5 bases). Germline CDR1 reads KGHDR; CDR2 reads SFDVKD. The CDR3 is 13 residues long. V lost 3 bases to trimming and J lost 8 bases, with 12 bases between them.

The rearrangement joins TRBV6-2 or TRBV6-3 to TRBJ2-7; no definite D call. The CDR3 loop spans 12 amino acids. The V and J ends lost 7 bases and 4 bases respectively, with 11 bases between them. Germline lookup yields CDR1 MNHEY and CDR2 SVGEGT. The DNA of the CDR3 is TGTGCCAGCACGGTAACTGGGTACGAGCAGTACTTC. Protein product: CASTVTGYEQYF.

This clonotype has at least ten counts. The CDR3 spells CASSSRDVQHF. CDR3 in DNA: TGTGCCAGCAGTTCCAGGGACGTCCAGCATTTT. The chain recombines TRBV12-3 or TRBV12-4 with TRBJ1-5, with D perhaps matching TRBD1 (5 bases). The CDR3 sequence is 11 residues long. V was pared by 4 bases and J by 12 bases, with 10 bases between.

This clonotype was observed a few times. The J gene is TRBJ1-5, the V gene TRBV12-3 or TRBV12-4; 8 bases are a match to TRBD1. The CDR3 sequence is 17 residues long. V dropped 2 bases and J dropped 5; count of bases not matched to a gene: 11. CDR3 loop: CASSLRYGQGWDQPQHF. The DNA of the CDR3 is TGTGCCAGCAGTTTAAGGTATGGACAGGGATGGGATCAGCCCCAGCATTTT.

This clonotype was found a few times. The chain has TRBV6-2 or TRBV6-3 and TRBJ1-6; 8 bases match TRBD1. This CDR3 has 16 residues. Germline-derived CDR1 and CDR2 are MNHEY and SVGEGT. V lost 1 base, J lost 7 bases, and 6 bases stayed unmatched. The CDR3 sequence is CASSYWQGAGNSPLHF. The CDR3 DNA sequence: TGTGCCAGCAGTTACTGGCAGGGGGCGGGAAATTCACCCCTCCACTTT.